This TCR beta chain was sequenced for a study of shared clonotypes between healthy human individuals. Whole-study findings and limits: Across subsets, estimated richness was generally greater for naive than for memory populations.

Between the trimmed V and J ends, which lost 8 bases and 0 bases, there was a span of 13 bases. This CDR3 has 13 residues. In germline, CDR1 is SQVTM, CDR2 ANQGSEA. Concerning this clone itself: As yet, its antigen is unknown.

Sequencing used immunoSEQ multiplex PCR; TCRdb keeps in-frame clones, though not all of them. In the table there are 2 million to 2.5 million clones, approximately 94% of which are singletons. All donors qualified as healthy HIV-negative adults and had experienced no recent acute infections or vaccinations. The clonotype was recovered from a man aged 18 to 35 in good health. The sample was naive CD4+ T cells sorted from blood. As to subset: CD45RA+ positively selected. The chain uses TRBV29-1 and TRBJ1-1; D gene uncertain. The CDR3 spells CSPTTRMNTEAFF. As DNA, the CDR3 is TGCAGCCCCACTACGCGGATGAACACTGAAGCTTTCTTT.